The sequence of this T cell receptor (beta chain) was determined in a study of T cells in Graves' hyperthyroidism and ophthalmopathy. The investigators amplified TCR beta CDR3 regions from RNA transcripts. The HTBI primer set served for first-round RT-PCR of the TCR CDR3. TCRdb re-called the multiplex PCR reads through MiXCR, storing one row per CDR3 protein. This sample has 490,000 or so distinct CDR3 sequences; around a fifth occur once, and the top ten carry about 53%. This TCR was recovered from a woman between 70 and 85 years old with Graves' ophthalmopathy. The sample taken for sequencing was blood.

CDR3 coding DNA: TGCGCCAGCAGCTTGGTGACTAGCGGGATGGGAGGGGATGAGCAGTTCTTC. This codes for CASSLVTSGMGGDEQFF. V usage is TRBV5-1 and J usage is TRBJ2-1, with 11 bases fitting TRBD2. The V gene end was trimmed by 0 bases and the J gene end by 8 bases; junction bases not matched to a gene: 10. This CDR3 has 17 residues. CDR1 and CDR2 from the germline V gene are SGHRS and YFSETQ.